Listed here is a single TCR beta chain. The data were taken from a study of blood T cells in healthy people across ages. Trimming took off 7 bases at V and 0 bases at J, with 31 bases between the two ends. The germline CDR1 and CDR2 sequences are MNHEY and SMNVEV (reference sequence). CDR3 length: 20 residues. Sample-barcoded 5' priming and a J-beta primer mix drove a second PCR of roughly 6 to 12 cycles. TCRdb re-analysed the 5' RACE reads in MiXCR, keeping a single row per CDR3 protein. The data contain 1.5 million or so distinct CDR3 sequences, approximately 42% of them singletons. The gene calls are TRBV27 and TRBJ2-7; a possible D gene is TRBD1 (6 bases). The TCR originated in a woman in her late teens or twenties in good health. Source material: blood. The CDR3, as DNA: TGTGCCAGCATCTCCCTTTTCCCGACAGGAGGTCCCAATAGCTCCTACGAGCAGTACTTC. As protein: CASISLFPTGGPNSSYEQYF.